The present TCR beta chain was sequenced within a study of blood T cells in healthy people across ages (dated by TCRdb to the mid-2010s). About the full investigation: In model experiments, roughly one uniquely barcoded TCR beta cDNA molecule per two T cells was captured by template switching. The study measured age-related changes in TCR beta repertoire diversity using deep sequencing normalized with unique cDNA molecular identifiers. Four age groups were formed from the donors: young (average approximately 16 years), middle-aged (around 39), aged (62) and long-lived (about 75). Donors of different ages were randomly distributed across sequencing lanes to avoid experimental bias. Two additional independent replicas of 1 million unique cDNA reads from the same blood draw were analyzed for two donors (one aged 18 to 30 and one aged 80 or older). The paper as a whole reports these results and caveats: As age increased, observed TCR beta diversity per million T cells dropped in a roughly linear way, and a significant reduction was already evident by age 40. Since profiling was done on bulk unsorted PBMCs, naive and antigen-experienced compartments could not be conclusively compared. Observed TCR beta diversity correlated strongly with the percentage of naive T cells measured by flow cytometry. Because the CMV infection status of the donors was unknown, age-related changes in expanded clonotypes may potentially have been confounded. Estimates of total diversity based on one million sequenced T cells were considered lower bounds and underestimates. Compared with the aged group, the long-lived group had more naive CD4+ T cells, fewer expanded clones and increased TCR diversity, suggesting age selection.

The donors were 40 or so Caucasian individuals from Russia, aged roughly 6 to 90 years, who were systemically healthy. Roughly 11 milliliters of peripheral blood were drawn from each donor into EDTA-treated Vacutainer tubes. Ficoll-Paque density-gradient centrifugation was used to isolate PBMCs, with at least 6.5 million obtained per sample. Trizol reagent was used to extract total RNA from the PBMCs, yielding at least 6 micrograms per sample. For every donor, flow cytometry on a PBMC aliquot measured the percentage of naive CD45RAhigh/CD27high T cells. Concerning this clonotype: It has no known antigen specificity. No qualities accompany the bases; no much larger clone lies one base away.

The receptor library was made with 5' RACE. The sequencing machine was an Illumina HiSeq 2500. A second PCR of about 6 to 12 cycles was performed with a sample-barcoded 5' primer and a J-beta primer mix. A template-switch 5' adaptor carrying 12 random nucleotides introduced a unique molecular identifier onto each TCR beta cDNA molecule. Each sample yielded at least 3 million CDR3-containing paired-end reads. First-strand cDNA synthesis was performed from all RNA using the Mint cDNA synthesis kit, with priming by a TRBC-specific oligonucleotide. All cDNA was treated with uracil-DNA glycosylase and then went through a first 18-cycle PCR with the universal primers M1SS and BC2_uni_R. In the authors' own workflow: For normalization, 1 million high-quality reads, each with a distinct molecular identifier, were randomly selected from each sample. Reads with shared molecular identifiers were discarded instead of being binned into consensus sequences. MiTCR, run with a Q25 quality threshold and the strictest error-elimination algorithm, handled CDR3 identification, clonotype clustering and error correction. A nonparametric unseen species model with Euler transformation was used to estimate a lower bound on total TCR beta diversity. Starting from the raw public reads, TCRdb applied fastp trimming at Q25, assembled clones with MiXCR and retained in-frame beta chains. Every entry covers one CDR3 protein and lists the most common genes and DNA from its rows. These V and J calls originate from TCRdb's pipeline instead of the authors' own analysis. Recorded for this sample are 1.4 million or so distinct CDR3 sequences; roughly 43% of them occurred a single time. The ten largest clonotypes hold around 4% of the sample.

Compared with germline, V lacks 1 base and J lacks 4 bases; bases without a gene match: 10. The CDR3 starts with the cysteine, ends with the phenylalanine, and has 17 residues. Just the 51-base CDR3 DNA is kept, in frame starting at base 1. The germline V gene specifies SNHLY as CDR1 and FYNNEI as CDR2. Rearrangement joined TRBV2 to TRBJ2-3, with TRBD2 matching 8 junction bases. The TCR originated in a woman younger than 35 in good health. Material for sequencing was blood. The CDR3 in this case is CASSEGERAGVSDTQYF. The bases read TGTGCCAGCAGTGAAGGAGAGAGAGCGGGGGTTTCAGATACGCAGTATTTT.